This T cell receptor (beta chain) was sequenced during a study of pediatric ulcerative colitis. One to two pinch biopsies were taken from the rectum during colonoscopy. Per germline, CDR1 SNHLY and CDR2 FYNNEI. V lost 8 bases to trimming and J lost 4 bases; unmatched junction nucleotides: 14. The CDR3 is 16 amino acids. Method: immunoSEQ multiplex PCR; TCRdb's copy keeps in-frame clones and lacks some. This sample has 15,000 to 20,000 clones, with around 70% found just once. Source material: gut tissue. The chain has TRBV2 and TRBJ1-2; 9 bases are a match to TRBD1. This sequence originates from a girl aged 5-17 years with moderate ulcerative colitis. CDR3 nucleotide sequence: TGTGCCAGCGCCGAGACAGGGGGGTCTAAGGGCTATGGCTACACCTTC. This sequence encodes CASAETGGSKGYGYTF.